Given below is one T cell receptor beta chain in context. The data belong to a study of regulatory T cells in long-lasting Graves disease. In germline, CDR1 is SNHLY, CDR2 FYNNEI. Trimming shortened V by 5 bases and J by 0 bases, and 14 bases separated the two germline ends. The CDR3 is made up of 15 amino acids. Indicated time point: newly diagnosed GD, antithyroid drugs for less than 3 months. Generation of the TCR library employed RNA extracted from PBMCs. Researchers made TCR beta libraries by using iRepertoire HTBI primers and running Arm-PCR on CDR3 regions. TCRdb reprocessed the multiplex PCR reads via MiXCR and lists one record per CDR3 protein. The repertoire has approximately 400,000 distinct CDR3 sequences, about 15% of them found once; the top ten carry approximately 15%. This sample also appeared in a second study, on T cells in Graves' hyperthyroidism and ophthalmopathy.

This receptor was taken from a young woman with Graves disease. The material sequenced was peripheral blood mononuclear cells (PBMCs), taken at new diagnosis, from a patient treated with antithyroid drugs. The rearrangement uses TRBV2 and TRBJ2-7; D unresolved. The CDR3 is CASSTPSRISYEQYF. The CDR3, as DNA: TGTGCCAGCAGTACACCTTCGCGGATCTCCTACGAGCAGTACTTC.